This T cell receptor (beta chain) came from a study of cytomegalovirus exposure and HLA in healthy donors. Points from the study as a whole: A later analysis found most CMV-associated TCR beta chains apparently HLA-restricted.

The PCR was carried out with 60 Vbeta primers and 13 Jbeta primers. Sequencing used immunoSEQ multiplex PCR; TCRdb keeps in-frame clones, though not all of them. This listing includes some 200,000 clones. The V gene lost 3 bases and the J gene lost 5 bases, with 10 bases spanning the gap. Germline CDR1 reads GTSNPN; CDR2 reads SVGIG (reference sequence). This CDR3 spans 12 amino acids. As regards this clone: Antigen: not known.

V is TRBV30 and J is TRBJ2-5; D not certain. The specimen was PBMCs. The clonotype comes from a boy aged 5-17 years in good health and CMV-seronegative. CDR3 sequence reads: CAWSPRLETQYF. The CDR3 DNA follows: TGTGCCTGGAGCCCACGGTTGGAGACCCAGTACTTC.